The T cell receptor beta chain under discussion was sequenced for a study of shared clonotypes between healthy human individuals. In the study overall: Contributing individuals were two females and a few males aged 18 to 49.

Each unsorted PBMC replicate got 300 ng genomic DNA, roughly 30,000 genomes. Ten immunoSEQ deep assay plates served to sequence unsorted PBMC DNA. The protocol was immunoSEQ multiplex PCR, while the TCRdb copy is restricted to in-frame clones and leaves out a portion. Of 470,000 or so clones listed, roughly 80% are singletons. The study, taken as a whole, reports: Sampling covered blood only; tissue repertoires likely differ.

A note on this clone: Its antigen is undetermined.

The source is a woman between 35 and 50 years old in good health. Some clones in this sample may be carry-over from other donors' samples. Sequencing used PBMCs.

The CDR3 reads CASSQRLAASDKNIQYF. Here the CDR3 DNA reads TGTGCCAGCAGCCAACGGCTAGCGGCCTCCGACAAAAACATTCAGTACTTC. The V gene is TRBV4-2, the J gene TRBJ2-4, with 7 bases aligning to TRBD2. This CDR3 has 17 amino acids. After removal of 2 bases from V and 3 bases from J, the junction contained 10 bases not matched to a gene. Germline V gene data show CDR1 as LGHNA and CDR2 as YNFKEQ.